This T cell receptor beta chain was observed in a study of blood T cell repertoires in COVID-19. Study overall: The United States, Italy and Spain supplied acute and convalescent COVID-19 samples. PBMCs, B-cell-depleted T cells, or T cells provided the cDNA or gDNA that made up the material.

The ends lost 0 bases at V and 5 bases at J; junction bases unmatched: 2. Germline V gives CDR1 LGHNA, CDR2 YNFKEQ. The CDR3 is made up of 15 amino acids. Authors' processing steps: Cell counts per sample came from amplifying reference gene primers. Sequencing was performed with immunoSEQ multiplex PCR; in TCRdb, only in-frame clones are kept and a portion is missing. The V and J calls and clone size were taken over from that table, and D and trimming were inferred from the DNA. The sample includes around 140,000 clones, almost 90% of them seen just once. This TCR came from a woman aged 60-75 years with acute or convalescent COVID-19. What was sequenced was peripheral blood. The chain employs TRBV4-2 and TRBJ2-1, with 9 nucleotides matching TRBD1. CDR3 amino acids: CASSQEGTGNNEQFF. The CDR3, as DNA: TGTGCCAGCAGCCAAGAAGGGACAGGGAACAATGAGCAGTTCTTC.